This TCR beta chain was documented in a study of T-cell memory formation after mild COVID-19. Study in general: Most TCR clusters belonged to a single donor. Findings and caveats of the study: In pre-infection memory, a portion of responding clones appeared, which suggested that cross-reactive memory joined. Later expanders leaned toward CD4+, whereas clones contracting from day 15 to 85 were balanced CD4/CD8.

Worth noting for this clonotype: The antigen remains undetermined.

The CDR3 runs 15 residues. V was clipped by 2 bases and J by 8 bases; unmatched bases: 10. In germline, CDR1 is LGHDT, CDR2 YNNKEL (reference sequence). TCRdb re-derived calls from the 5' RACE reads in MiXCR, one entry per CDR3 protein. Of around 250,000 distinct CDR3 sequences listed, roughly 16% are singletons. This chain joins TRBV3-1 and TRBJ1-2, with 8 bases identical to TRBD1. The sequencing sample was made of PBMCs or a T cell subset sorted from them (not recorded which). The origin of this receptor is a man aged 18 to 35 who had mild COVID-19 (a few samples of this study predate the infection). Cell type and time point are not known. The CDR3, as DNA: TGTGCCAGCAGCCAACCCCGGACAGGGATTGAGGGCTACACCTTC. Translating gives CASSQPRTGIEGYTF.